Given below is one T cell receptor (beta chain) in context. The clone's antigen remains unknown. It has no much larger one-base neighbor in the sample; base qualities were not kept. The data are from a study of OX40 agonist ivuxolimab in advanced cancers. Notes on the research overall: The costimulatory receptor OX40 (CD134) was targeted by ivuxolimab, a fully human IgG2 agonistic monoclonal antibody. Intravenous ivuxolimab was administered to patients every 2 weeks at six dose levels: 0.01, 0.1, 0.3, 1.5, 3 and 10 mg/kg. Of the roughly 54 patients in dose escalation, 19 had hepatocellular carcinoma, roughly 15 had melanoma, 9 had renal cell carcinoma and 9 had head and neck cancer. The dose-escalation cohort was about 87% male with a mean age of about 60 years, ranging from roughly 20 to 85. Patients were allowed to have had prior anti-PD-1, anti-PD-L1 or anti-CTLA-4 therapy, and more than 35% of the dose-escalation patients had been treated with checkpoint inhibitors. Partial responses occurred in three dose-escalation patients, of whom one had hepatocellular carcinoma and two had cutaneous melanoma. Peripheral TCRbeta sequencing was intended to test whether TCR sequence diversity was altered and clonal T-cell expansion was caused by ivuxolimab. The paper describes the monotherapy dose-escalation part (N ≈ 49 patients) of the phase I trial of ivuxolimab.

V gives up 1 base and J gives up 1 base, and the segment between their germline ends measures 10 bases. The CDR3 runs 15 residues from the cysteine to the phenylalanine. Solely the CDR3 DNA is kept, with 45 bases framed from the first base. CDR1 is given as MNHEY and CDR2 as SMNVEV, both from the germline V gene (reference sequence). For sequencing of the TCRbeta CDR3 region, genomic DNA was extracted from the sorted cells. The immunoSEQ Assay was used for sequencing of TCRbeta CDR3 regions. TCRdb took over this immuneACCESS table, retaining in-frame rearrangements with V and J assigned. Such tables are incomplete; in checked studies, under half of the missing clones stem from an unresolved V gene, and the remainder is unexplained. Within this sample are tens of thousands of clones, with 92% of them counted one time only. The top ten hold roughly 0.44% of the sample. Patients with autoimmune disease history or receiving systemic immunosuppression were excluded from the trial. Peripheral blood for TCR sequencing was collected from all dose cohorts at baseline, on cycle 4 day 1, and on cycle 7 day 1. The samples were taken from a phase I, first-in-human, multicenter, open-label dose-escalation trial of ivuxolimab. Adults with locally advanced or metastatic head and neck squamous cell, hepatocellular, melanoma or renal cell carcinoma were enrolled in the trial. CD4+ and CD8+ T cells were sorted separately from peripheral blood before TCR sequencing.

The paper as a whole reports these results and caveats: Antigen specificity was not determined for the clonally expanded peripheral T cells. Clonal expansion of both CD4+ and CD8+ blood T cells was observed from baseline to week 6 at doses 0.1 to 3.0 mg/kg. Low levels of normalized T-cell clonal expansion were also seen in some patients who did not respond. After ivuxolimab, expanded clones were on average more numerous among CD8+ T cells than among CD4+ T cells. In the 0.1-3.0 mg/kg groups, partial responders were among the patients with the lowest normalized peripheral clonal expansion, particularly in CD8+ T cells.

Recombination joined TRBV27 with TRBJ1-1, with TRBD1 tentatively as D gene (5 bases match). The sample consisted of CD4+ or CD8+ T cells sorted from blood, taken in a trial of the OX40 agonist ivuxolimab. The source is an adult with an advanced solid tumor such as melanoma, head and neck, liver or kidney cancer. The CDR3 amino acid sequence is: CASSLFPGQNTEAFF. Here is the DNA: TGTGCCAGCAGTTTATTTCCGGGGCAGAACACTGAAGCTTTCTTT.